Included here is one T cell receptor beta chain sequence, with context. Its antigen is not known. Germline CDR1 and CDR2: SEHNR and FQNEAQ (reference sequence). The CDR3 is 13 residues long. Trimming took 4 bases from V and 9 from J, leaving 10 bases between them. This record comes from a study of response to subunit inactivated influenza vaccine. Study results and caveats: That few new T cells are recruited by each seasonal influenza vaccination was the authors' suggestion.

TCRdb recomputed calls from the RT-PCR reads with MiXCR, one row per CDR3 protein. This table has fewer than 200,000 distinct CDR3 sequences, approximately 8.7% appearing once. The material sequenced was non-naive T cells sorted from PBMCs, taken on the day of vaccination. The V call is TRBV7-9, the J call TRBJ1-6; D is undetermined. The source of this sequence is a man in his forties or fifties who received an inactivated influenza vaccine. CDR3 protein: CASSSGEISPLHF. CDR3 coding DNA: TGTGCCAGCAGCTCCGGGGAGATTTCACCCCTCCACTTT.